This TCR beta chain was observed in a study of blood T cells in healthy people across ages. Study-level findings and limits: Measured against age, TCR beta diversity per million T cells decreased in a roughly linear manner. Comparison with aged donors showed that long-lived donors had more naive CD4+ cells and higher diversity. Those diversity estimates obtained from one million T cells were thought to be underestimates.

Drawing of peripheral blood yielded 7.5 to 10 milliliters from each donor. Then a second PCR, running roughly 7 to 11 cycles, was carried out with a sample-barcoded 5' primer and a J-beta primer mix. TCRdb reprocessed the 5' RACE reads via MiXCR and lists one record per CDR3 protein. The table lists over 600,000 distinct CDR3 sequences, 40% to 50% of them singletons, with around 30% in the top ten. The CDR3 length is 15 residues. Trimming took off 1 base at V and 0 bases at J, with 7 bases between the two ends. The V gene's germline CDR1 is LGHNA and CDR2 YSLEER. This clonotype was counted ten times or more. What it binds is unknown.

The sample consisted of blood. The clonotype was recovered from an older man in good health. V usage is TRBV4-3 and J usage is TRBJ2-1; weak D call: TRBD1 (6 bases). CDR3 sequence: CASSQGTASYNEQFF. The CDR3 region has the DNA TGCGCCAGCAGCCAAGGGACAGCCTCCTACAATGAGCAGTTCTTC.